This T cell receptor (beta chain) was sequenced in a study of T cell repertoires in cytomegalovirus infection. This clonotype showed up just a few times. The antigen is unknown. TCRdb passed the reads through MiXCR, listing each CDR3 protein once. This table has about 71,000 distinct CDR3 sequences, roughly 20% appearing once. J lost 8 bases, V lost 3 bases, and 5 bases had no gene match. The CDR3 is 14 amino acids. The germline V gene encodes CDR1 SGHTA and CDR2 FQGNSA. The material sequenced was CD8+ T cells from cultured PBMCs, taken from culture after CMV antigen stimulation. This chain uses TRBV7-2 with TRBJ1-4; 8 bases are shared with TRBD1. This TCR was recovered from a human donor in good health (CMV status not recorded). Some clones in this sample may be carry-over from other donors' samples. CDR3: CASSFTTGGEKLFF. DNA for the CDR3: TGTGCCAGCAGCTTCACCACAGGGGGAGAAAAACTGTTTTTT.